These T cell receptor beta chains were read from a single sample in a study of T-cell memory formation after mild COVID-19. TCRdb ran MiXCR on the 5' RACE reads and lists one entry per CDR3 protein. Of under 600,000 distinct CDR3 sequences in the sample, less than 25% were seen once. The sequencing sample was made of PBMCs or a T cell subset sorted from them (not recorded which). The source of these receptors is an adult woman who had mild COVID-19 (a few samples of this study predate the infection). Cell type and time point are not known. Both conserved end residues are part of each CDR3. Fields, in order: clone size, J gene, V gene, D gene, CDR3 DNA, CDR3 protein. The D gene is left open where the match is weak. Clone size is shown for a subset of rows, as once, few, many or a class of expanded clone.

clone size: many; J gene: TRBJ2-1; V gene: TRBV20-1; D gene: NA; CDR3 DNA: TGCAGTGCTAGAGCTCCTGGGAGGCTTGTGAATGAGCAGTTCTTC; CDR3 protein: CSARAPGRLVNEQFF
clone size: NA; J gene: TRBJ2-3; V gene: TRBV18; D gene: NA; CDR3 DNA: TGTGCCAGCACACAGGGACAAAGCACAGATACGCAGTATTTT; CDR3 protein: CASTQGQSTDTQYF
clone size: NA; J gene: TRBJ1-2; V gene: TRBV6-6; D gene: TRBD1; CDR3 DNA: TGTGCCAGCAGCAATACAGACAGGGGCTATGGCTACACCTTC; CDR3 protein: CASSNTDRGYGYTF
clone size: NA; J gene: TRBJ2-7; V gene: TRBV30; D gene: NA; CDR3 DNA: TGTGCCGGACCGGGGGAGCAGTACTTC; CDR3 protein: CAGPGEQYF
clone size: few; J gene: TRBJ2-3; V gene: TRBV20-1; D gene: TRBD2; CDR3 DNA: TGCAGTGCCAGCGCGGGGGGTGCTGATACGCAGTATTTT; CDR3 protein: CSASAGGADTQYF
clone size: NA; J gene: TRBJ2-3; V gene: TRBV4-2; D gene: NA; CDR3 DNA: TGTGCCAGCAGCCAAGATGAGGCAACAGATACGCAGTATTTT; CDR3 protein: CASSQDEATDTQYF
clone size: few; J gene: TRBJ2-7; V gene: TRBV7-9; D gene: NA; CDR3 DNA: TGTGCCAGCAGCTTAGTACCCCCGAACGAGCAGTACTTC; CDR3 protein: CASSLVPPNEQYF
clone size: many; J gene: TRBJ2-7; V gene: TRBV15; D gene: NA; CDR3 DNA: TGTGCCACCAGCAGAGTGCGGTCCTTCGGGTACGAGCAGTACTTC; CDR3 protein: CATSRVRSFGYEQYF
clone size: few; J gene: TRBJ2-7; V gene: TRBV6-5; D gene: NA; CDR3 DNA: TGTGCCAGCAGTTACCGATACACTCCGGGACCCTACGAGCAGTACTTC; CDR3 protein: CASSYRYTPGPYEQYF
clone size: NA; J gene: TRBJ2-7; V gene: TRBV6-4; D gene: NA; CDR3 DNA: TGTGCCAGCAGCCAAGGGGCAGGGGCAACCTACGAGCAGTACTTC; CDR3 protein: CASSQGAGATYEQYF
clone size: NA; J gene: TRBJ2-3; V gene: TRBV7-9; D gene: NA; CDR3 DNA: TGTGCCAGCAGCTTAGTGGCGGGGGCCCGTGGGTCTACGCAGTATTTT; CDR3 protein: CASSLVAGARGSTQYF
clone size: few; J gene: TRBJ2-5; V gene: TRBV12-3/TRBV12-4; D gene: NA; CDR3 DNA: TGTGCCAGCAGTAAGACAGAGACCCAGTACTTC; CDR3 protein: CASSKTETQYF
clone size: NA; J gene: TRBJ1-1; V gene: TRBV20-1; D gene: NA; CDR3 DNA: TGCAGTGCTAGATACGGGACGAACACTGAAGCTTTCTTT; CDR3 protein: CSARYGTNTEAFF
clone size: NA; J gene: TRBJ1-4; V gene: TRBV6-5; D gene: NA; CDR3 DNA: TGTGCCAGCAGTTACCAGCCAGGCGTTAATGAAAAACTGTTTTTT; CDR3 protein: CASSYQPGVNEKLFF
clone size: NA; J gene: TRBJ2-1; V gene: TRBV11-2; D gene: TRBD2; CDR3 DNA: TGTGCCAGCAGCTTTGTCCGGGGGGACAATGAGCAGTTCTTC; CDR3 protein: CASSFVRGDNEQFF
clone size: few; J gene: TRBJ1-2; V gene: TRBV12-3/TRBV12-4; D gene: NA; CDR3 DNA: TGTGCCAGCAGTTTAGACTACACAGGGCTCTATGGCTACACCTTC; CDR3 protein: CASSLDYTGLYGYTF
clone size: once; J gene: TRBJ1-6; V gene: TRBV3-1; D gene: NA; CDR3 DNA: TGTGCCAGCAGCCAAGGCAGGGAAAATTCACCCCTCCACTTT; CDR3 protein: CASSQGRENSPLHF
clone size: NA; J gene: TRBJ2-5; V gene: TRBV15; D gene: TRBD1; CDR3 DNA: TGTGCCACCAGCGGGAACAGGGGTGGTGAGACCCAGTACTTC; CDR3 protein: CATSGNRGGETQYF
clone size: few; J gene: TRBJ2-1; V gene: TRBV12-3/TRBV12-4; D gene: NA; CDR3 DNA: TGTGCCAGCCTATCGGGGGTGGTCGATGAGCAGTTCTTC; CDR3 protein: CASLSGVVDEQFF
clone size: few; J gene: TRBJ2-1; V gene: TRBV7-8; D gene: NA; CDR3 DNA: TGTGCCAGCAGCCTGACTCCGTACAATGAGCAGTTCTTC; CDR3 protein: CASSLTPYNEQFF
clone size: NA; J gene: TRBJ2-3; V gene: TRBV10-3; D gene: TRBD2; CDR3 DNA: TGTGCCATCTCGGGGGGGCGCAATGTGGGAGATACGCAGTATTTT; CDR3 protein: CAISGGRNVGDTQYF
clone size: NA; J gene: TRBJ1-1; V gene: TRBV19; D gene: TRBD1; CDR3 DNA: TGTGCCAGTAGTGAGAGACAGGGTGGGAACACTGAAGCTTTCTTT; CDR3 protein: CASSERQGGNTEAFF
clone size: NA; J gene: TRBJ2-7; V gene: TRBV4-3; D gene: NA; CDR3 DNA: TGCGCCAGCAGCTGGACAGATTCCTACGAGCAGTACTTC; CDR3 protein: CASSWTDSYEQYF
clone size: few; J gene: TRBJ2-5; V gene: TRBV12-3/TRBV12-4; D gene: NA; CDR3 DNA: TGTGCCAGCAGTTCCCCGGGTAGCAGGCAAGAGACCCAGTACTTC; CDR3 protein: CASSSPGSRQETQYF
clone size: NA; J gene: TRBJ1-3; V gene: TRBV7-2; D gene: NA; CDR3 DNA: TGTGCCAGCAGCTTACGTCCAGGGAACGGAAACACCATATATTTT; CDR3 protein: CASSLRPGNGNTIYF
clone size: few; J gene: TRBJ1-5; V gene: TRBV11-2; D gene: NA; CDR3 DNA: TGTGCCAGCAGCTTAGATAAACCCTCACATCGGGGAAATCAGCCCCAGCATTTT; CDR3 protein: CASSLDKPSHRGNQPQHF
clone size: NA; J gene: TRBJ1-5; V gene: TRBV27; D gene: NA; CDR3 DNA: TGTGCCAGCCGGGGTAACGACTTTCGGCCCCAGCATTTT; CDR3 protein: CASRGNDFRPQHF
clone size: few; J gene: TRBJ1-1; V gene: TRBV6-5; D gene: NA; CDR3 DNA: TGTGCCAGCAGTTACCTCCGGAACACTGAAGCTTTCTTT; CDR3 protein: CASSYLRNTEAFF
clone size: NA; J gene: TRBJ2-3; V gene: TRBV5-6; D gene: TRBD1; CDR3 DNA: TGTGCCAGCAGCAGATGGACAGGGGGCTTCACAGATACGCAGTATTTT; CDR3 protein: CASSRWTGGFTDTQYF
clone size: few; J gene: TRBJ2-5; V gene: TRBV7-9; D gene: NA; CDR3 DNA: TGTGCCAGCAGCTTAAATCCCGGGGCGGAAGAGCAAGAGACCCAGTACTTC; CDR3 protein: CASSLNPGAEEQETQYF
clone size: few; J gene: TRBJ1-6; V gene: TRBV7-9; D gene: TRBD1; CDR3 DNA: TGTGCCAGCAGCTACGGACAGGGACGCTCCTATAATTCACCCCTCCACTTT; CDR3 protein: CASSYGQGRSYNSPLHF
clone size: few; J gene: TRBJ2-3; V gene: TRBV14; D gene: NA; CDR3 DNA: TGTGCCAGCAGCCAAGTGCACAGAGATACGCAGTATTTT; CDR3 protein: CASSQVHRDTQYF
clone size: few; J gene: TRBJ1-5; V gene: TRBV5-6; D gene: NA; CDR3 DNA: TGTGCCAGCAGCTTGTGGACCGCCCCCTATAGCAATCAGCCCCAGCATTTT; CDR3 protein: CASSLWTAPYSNQPQHF
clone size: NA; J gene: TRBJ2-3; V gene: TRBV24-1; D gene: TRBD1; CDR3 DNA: TGTGCCACCAGTGACCCTGACAGGGGGAACACAGATACGCAGTATTTT; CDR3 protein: CATSDPDRGNTDTQYF
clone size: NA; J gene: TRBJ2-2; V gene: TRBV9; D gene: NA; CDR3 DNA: TGTGCCAGCAGCGTTAGCGGCACCGGGGAGCTGTTTTTT; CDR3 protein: CASSVSGTGELFF
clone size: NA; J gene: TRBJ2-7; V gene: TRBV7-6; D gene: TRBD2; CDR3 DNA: TGTGCCAGCACCTCCGGGACTAGCGCTTACGAGCAGTACTTC; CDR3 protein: CASTSGTSAYEQYF
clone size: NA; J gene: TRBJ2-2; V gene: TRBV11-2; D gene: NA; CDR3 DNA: TGTGCCAGCAGGTACCCGGGACAGAACACCGGGGAGCTGTTTTTT; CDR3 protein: CASRYPGQNTGELFF
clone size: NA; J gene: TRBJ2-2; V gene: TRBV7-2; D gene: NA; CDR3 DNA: TGTGCCAGCAGCCAAGGGGGGGCTCACACCGGGGAGCTGTTTTTT; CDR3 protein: CASSQGGAHTGELFF
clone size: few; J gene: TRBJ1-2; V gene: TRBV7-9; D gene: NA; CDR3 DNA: TGTGCCAGCGGTAAGGGGACGGAACAGTATGGCTACACCTTC; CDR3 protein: CASGKGTEQYGYTF
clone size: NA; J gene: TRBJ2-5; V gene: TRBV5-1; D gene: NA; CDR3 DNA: TGCGCCAGCAGCTCCAGGGGGGTTCAACTAGAGACCCAGTACTTC; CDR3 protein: CASSSRGVQLETQYF
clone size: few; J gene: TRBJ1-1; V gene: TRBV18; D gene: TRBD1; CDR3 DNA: TGTGCCAGCTCACCAAAGACAGGGGTCAACACTGAAGCTTTCTTT; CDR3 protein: CASSPKTGVNTEAFF
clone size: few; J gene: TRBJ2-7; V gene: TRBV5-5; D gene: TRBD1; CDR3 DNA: TGTGCCAGCAGCTCCTGGGACAGGGGGTACGAGCAGTACTTC; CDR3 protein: CASSSWDRGYEQYF
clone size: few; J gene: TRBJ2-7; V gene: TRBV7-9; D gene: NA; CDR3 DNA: TGTGCCAGCACCGGGACCGCCCCGGGTTACGAGCAGTACTTC; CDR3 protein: CASTGTAPGYEQYF
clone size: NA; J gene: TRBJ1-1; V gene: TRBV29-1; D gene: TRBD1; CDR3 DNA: TGCAGCGTCCAGGGGGCAGGGCTCGGTTCTTGGACTGAAGCTTTCTTT; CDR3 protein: CSVQGAGLGSWTEAFF
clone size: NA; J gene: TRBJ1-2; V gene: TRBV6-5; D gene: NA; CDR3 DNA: TGTGCCAGCAGTTCCTCGGGGGTTATGAACTATGGCTACACCTTC; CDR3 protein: CASSSSGVMNYGYTF
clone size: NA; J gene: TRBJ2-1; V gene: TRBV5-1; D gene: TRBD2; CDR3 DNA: TGCGCCAGCAGTTCCACTCTAGCGGGAGGGCTAGTCTCCTACAATGAGCAGTTCTTC; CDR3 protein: CASSSTLAGGLVSYNEQFF
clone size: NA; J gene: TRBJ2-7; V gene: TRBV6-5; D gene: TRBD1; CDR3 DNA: TGTGCCAGCAGTTACTCACGGACAGGGGGCTCCTACGAGCAGTACTTC; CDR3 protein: CASSYSRTGGSYEQYF
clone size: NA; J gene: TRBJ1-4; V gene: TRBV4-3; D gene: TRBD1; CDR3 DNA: TGCGCCAGCAGCCAAGATAACGCGCAGGGGGGAGAAAAACTGTTTTTT; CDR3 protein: CASSQDNAQGGEKLFF
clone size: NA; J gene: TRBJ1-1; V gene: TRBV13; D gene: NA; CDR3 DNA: TGTGCCAGCAGCCCTACAGGGCGAGACCCTCTTACTGAAGCTTTCTTT; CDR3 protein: CASSPTGRDPLTEAFF
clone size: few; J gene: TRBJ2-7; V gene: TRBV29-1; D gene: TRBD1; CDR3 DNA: TGCAGCGTTACTCGACAGGGGGCTACCTACGAGCAGTACTTC; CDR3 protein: CSVTRQGATYEQYF
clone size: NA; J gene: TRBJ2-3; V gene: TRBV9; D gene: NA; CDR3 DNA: TGTGCCAGCAGCGTACTTTCGTGGGGGGCCTACACAGATACGCAGTATTTT; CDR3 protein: CASSVLSWGAYTDTQYF
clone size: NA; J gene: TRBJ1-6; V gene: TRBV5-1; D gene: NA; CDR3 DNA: TGCGCCAGCACCCCAGGGGACCTCTCCTATAATTCACCCCTCCACTTT; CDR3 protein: CASTPGDLSYNSPLHF
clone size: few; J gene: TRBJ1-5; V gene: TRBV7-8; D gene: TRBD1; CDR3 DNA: TGTGCCAGCAGCTTAGCTTTGTACAGGGGGAAGGGGGATCAGCCCCAGCATTTT; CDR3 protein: CASSLALYRGKGDQPQHF
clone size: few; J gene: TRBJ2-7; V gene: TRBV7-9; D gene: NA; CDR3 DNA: TGTGCCAGCAGCTTAGGGGTGGGCTGGAGCTACGAGCAGTACTTC; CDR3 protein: CASSLGVGWSYEQYF
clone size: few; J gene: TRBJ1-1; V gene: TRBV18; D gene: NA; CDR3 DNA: TGTGCCAGCTCACTTTTACAGGGCGGCACTGAAGCTTTCTTT; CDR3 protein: CASSLLQGGTEAFF